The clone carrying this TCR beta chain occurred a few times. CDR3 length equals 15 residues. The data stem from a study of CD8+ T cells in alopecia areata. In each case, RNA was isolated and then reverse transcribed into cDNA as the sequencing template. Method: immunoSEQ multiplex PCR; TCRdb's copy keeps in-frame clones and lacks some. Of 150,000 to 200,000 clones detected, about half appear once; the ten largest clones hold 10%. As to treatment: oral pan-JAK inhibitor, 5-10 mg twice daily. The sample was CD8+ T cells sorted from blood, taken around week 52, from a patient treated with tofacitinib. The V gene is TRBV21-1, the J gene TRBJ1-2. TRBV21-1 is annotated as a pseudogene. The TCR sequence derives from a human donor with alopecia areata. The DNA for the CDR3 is TGTGCCAGCAGCGCCCGGGACGCGCAACTAGGGGGCTACACCTTC. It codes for CASSARDAQLGGYTF.